Listed below are T cell receptor beta chains from one sample, sequenced in a study of spatial heterogeneity in lung cancer. One entry per CDR3 protein results from TCRdb running MiXCR on the 5' RACE reads. The table includes about 40,000 distinct CDR3 sequences, 5% to 5.5% detected once. The sequenced sample was PBMCs, obtained at surgery. These TCRs come from a female donor with early-stage non-small cell lung cancer. Both conserved end residues are part of each CDR3. A D gene is named only where the DNA matches it firmly. Where a row states a size, it is once, few, many or the class of an expanded clone; other rows omit it.

CDR3nt	CDR3aa	abundance	v_gene	j_gene	d_gene
TGTGCCTGGAGCGGACAGCGCTACGAGCAGTACTTC	CAWSGQRYEQYF	many	TRBV30	TRBJ2-7	.
TGTGCCAGCAGCTCTTCAACATCCGGGACAGGGGGCGAGCAGTACTTC	CASSSSTSGTGGEQYF	few	TRBV7-6	TRBJ2-7	TRBD1
TGCGCCAGCAGCCTCAGTGGCGCGGGGCAGGGAACTGAAGCTTTCTTT	CASSLSGAGQGTEAFF	.	TRBV5-1	TRBJ1-1	.
TGTGCCAGCAGCCCCTTTCAAAGCCAGGGGGCTGAAGCTTTCTTT	CASSPFQSQGAEAFF	.	TRBV7-2	TRBJ1-1	TRBD1
TGTGCCAGCAGCGTAGACACTAGCGGGCTCTCCGAGCAGTACTTC	CASSVDTSGLSEQYF	few	TRBV9	TRBJ2-7	TRBD2
TGTGCCAGCAGCCTTTCCCTGGGGGCAGATACGCAGTATTTT	CASSLSLGADTQYF	medium-sized	TRBV9	TRBJ2-3	.
TGTGCCAGCAGTCCAAGTGCAGGGGACGCGAACACCGGGGAGCTGTTTTTT	CASSPSAGDANTGELFF	few	TRBV27	TRBJ2-2	.
TGTGCCAGCAGTTCTTCCAGGGTGGCGAATGAGCAGTTCTTC	CASSSSRVANEQFF	.	TRBV7-7	TRBJ2-1	.
TGTGCCAGCAGTTGGCGGCGGCAGAACGGAGCTTTCTTT	CASSWRRQNGAFF	many	TRBV12-3/TRBV12-4	TRBJ1-1	.
TGTGCCAGCAGGGTAATATGGGGGTTCTCCTACGAGCAGTACTTC	CASRVIWGFSYEQYF	many	TRBV27	TRBJ2-7	.
TGCGCCAGCAGCTCCGGGAATAGCGGGGGCCTGGGGGAGCAGTTCTTC	CASSSGNSGGLGEQFF	many	TRBV5-1	TRBJ2-1	TRBD2
TGTGCCAGCAGCGATGGACTAGCAGGGGCAGATACGCAGTATTTT	CASSDGLAGADTQYF	many	TRBV7-2	TRBJ2-3	TRBD2
TGTGCCAGCTCACACCCCACGGCTAGCGGTCCTCCCACGCAGTATTTT	CASSHPTASGPPTQYF	few	TRBV18	TRBJ2-3	TRBD2
TGTGCCAGCAATCCAGGGGGCCCCCCCTACGAGCAGTACTTC	CASNPGGPPYEQYF	.	TRBV12-3/TRBV12-4	TRBJ2-7	TRBD1
TGTGCCAGCAGACGAACAGGGAACCAAGAGACCCAGTACTTC	CASRRTGNQETQYF	many	TRBV7-2	TRBJ2-5	.
TGTGCCATCAGTGAGAATGGACAGTCCTACGAGCAGTACTTC	CAISENGQSYEQYF	many	TRBV10-3	TRBJ2-7	.
TGTGCCAGCAGCTTAGATCCCTATAGCAATCAGCCCCAGCATTTT	CASSLDPYSNQPQHF	.	TRBV11-3	TRBJ1-5	.
TGTGCCAGTAGCGTCAGGGCTACCTACGAGCAGTACTTC	CASSVRATYEQYF	few	TRBV19	TRBJ2-7	.
TGTGCCAGCAATCGACAGGGGGGGGCCACAGATACGCAGTATTTT	CASNRQGGATDTQYF	many	TRBV12-3/TRBV12-4	TRBJ2-3	TRBD1
TGTGCCAGCAGCTTACGGCAGGGAAGGAGAACCGGGGAGCTGTTTTTT	CASSLRQGRRTGELFF	few	TRBV5-6	TRBJ2-2	.
TGTGCCAGCAGTCCCTCCGGTGGGGACAATGAGCAGTTCTTC	CASSPSGGDNEQFF	many	TRBV12-3/TRBV12-4	TRBJ2-1	.
TGCAGTGCCGCCGGGACAGGGTTAGGGGGGCTTAACTATGGCTACACCTTC	CSAAGTGLGGLNYGYTF	few	TRBV20-1	TRBJ1-2	TRBD1
TGTGCCAGCAGCTTAGAACAGGGGGCAAGTAGGCGGACTGAAGCTTTCTTT	CASSLEQGASRRTEAFF	many	TRBV11-2	TRBJ1-1	TRBD1
TGTGCCAGTAGTATGAGCTGGGAGTATGGCTACACCTTC	CASSMSWEYGYTF	.	TRBV19	TRBJ1-2	.
TGCAGTGCTAACTCCCCAGACAGCACAGATACGCAGTATTTT	CSANSPDSTDTQYF	few	TRBV20-1	TRBJ2-3	.
TGTGCCAGCAGCAAGGACAGGGGGGACACTGAAGCTTTCTTT	CASSKDRGDTEAFF	many	TRBV7-2	TRBJ1-1	TRBD1
TGTGCCAGCAGCCTCTATAACCGGGCCACAGATACGCAGTATTTT	CASSLYNRATDTQYF	many	TRBV27	TRBJ2-3	.
TGTGCCAGCAGTTTGAACGGAAACACCATATATTTT	CASSLNGNTIYF	few	TRBV12-3/TRBV12-4	TRBJ1-3	.
TGCGCCAGCAGCCCGGGGGGAAACACCATATATTTT	CASSPGGNTIYF	few	TRBV4-1	TRBJ1-3	.
TGTGCCAGCAGCTCTGCTAGCGGGGGGGCCGGGAATGAGCAGTTCTTC	CASSSASGGAGNEQFF	.	TRBV11-2	TRBJ2-1	TRBD2
TGTGCCAGCAGTTTAGCCTCAGGGGTATGGGACAATCAGCCCCAGCATTTT	CASSLASGVWDNQPQHF	many	TRBV28	TRBJ1-5	.
TGTGCCAGCAGCGACTCGGTCAGCCTATCGAACACCGGGGAGCTGTTTTTT	CASSDSVSLSNTGELFF	many	TRBV7-3	TRBJ2-2	.
TGTGCCAGTAGTATCCCCGGGTCAATCGGGAGCATCGAGCAGTACTTC	CASSIPGSIGSIEQYF	many	TRBV19	TRBJ2-7	.
TGTGCCAGCAGCTCTAGCGGGGGGTGGAATGAGCAGTTCTTC	CASSSSGGWNEQFF	medium-sized	TRBV7-3	TRBJ2-1	TRBD2
TGTGCCAGCAGGTTATCCCGGGACAGTTATAACTATGGCTACACCTTC	CASRLSRDSYNYGYTF	.	TRBV6-6	TRBJ1-2	TRBD1
TGTGCCATCAGTGAAGATCTAGATACGCAGTATTTT	CAISEDLDTQYF	many	TRBV10-3	TRBJ2-3	.
TGTGCCAGCAGCCAGGGACTAGCGGGGGCCGATACGCAGTATTTT	CASSQGLAGADTQYF	many	TRBV7-8	TRBJ2-3	TRBD2